Listed below are T cell receptor beta chains from one sample, sequenced in a study of cytomegalovirus exposure and HLA in healthy donors. Here immunoSEQ multiplex PCR was the method, and the copy in TCRdb shows in-frame clones only, minus some. In the table there are more than 150,000 clones, around 84% of which are singletons. The material sequenced was PBMCs. Source of these receptors: a man aged 18 to 29 in good health and CMV-seropositive. CDR3s include the opening cysteine and the closing phenylalanine or tryptophan. The D gene is left open where the match is weak. Expanded clones get a size class; other rows say once, few or many, or leave the size out.

D gene,V gene,J gene,clone size,CDR3 protein,CDR3 DNA
-,TRBV2,TRBJ1-1,-,CASTPGVITEAFF,TGTGCCAGCACCCCCGGGGTTATCACTGAAGCTTTCTTT
-,TRBV29-1,TRBJ2-1,-,CSVEQGFVYNEQFF,TGCAGCGTTGAACAGGGGTTTGTCTACAATGAGCAGTTCTTC
TRBD1,TRBV6-6,TRBJ1-2,-,CASEGAYHFF,TGTGCCAGTGAGGGGGCCTACCATTTCTTC
TRBD1,TRBV27,TRBJ2-2,-,CASSRQGGLTGELFF,TGTGCCAGCAGTAGACAGGGGGGTCTTACCGGGGAGCTGTTTTTT
-,TRBV25-1,TRBJ2-3,-,CASSADITSTDTQYF,TGTGCCAGCAGTGCGGACATCACTAGCACAGATACGCAGTATTTT
TRBD2,TRBV19,TRBJ2-1,-,CASSSPGGSGEQFF,TGTGCCAGTAGTTCCCCGGGGGGTAGCGGTGAGCAGTTCTTC
-,TRBV4-3,TRBJ1-4,-,CASSHPAGVKVWETNEKLFF,TGCGCCAGCAGCCATCCCGCCGGGGTCAAGGTCTGGGAAACTAATGAAAAACTGTTTTTT
TRBD1,TRBV30,TRBJ1-1,-,CAWSGDRENTEAFF,TGTGCCTGGAGCGGGGACAGGGAGAACACTGAAGCTTTCTTT
TRBD1,TRBV28,TRBJ2-7,-,CASSYPRVSGGYEQYF,TGTGCCAGCAGTTACCCTCGGGTCTCAGGGGGCTACGAGCAGTACTTC
-,TRBV5-6,TRBJ2-1,-,CASSLPSSYNEQFF,TGTGCCAGCAGCTTACCTAGCTCCTACAATGAGCAGTTCTTC
-,TRBV4-3,TRBJ2-3,-,CASSQDWGGTDTQYF,TGCGCCAGCAGCCAAGATTGGGGGGGCACAGATACGCAGTATTTT
TRBD2,TRBV7-6,TRBJ2-1,-,CASSLGRKALAGFGNEQFF,TGTGCCAGCAGCTTAGGACGAAAGGCACTAGCGGGATTCGGCAATGAGCAGTTCTTC
-,TRBV9,TRBJ2-3,-,CASSVGGVADTQYF,TGTGCCAGCAGCGTAGGGGGGGTGGCAGATACGCAGTATTTT
-,TRBV5-1,TRBJ2-5,once,CASSFGGIAKETQYF,TGCGCCAGCAGCTTCGGGGGTATAGCGAAAGAGACCCAGTACTTC
-,TRBV6-5,TRBJ2-7,-,CASSYSRNEQYF,TGTGCCAGCAGTTACTCCAGGAACGAGCAGTACTTC
-,TRBV4-1,TRBJ2-7,-,CASSQVGSGYTYEQYF,TGCGCCAGCAGCCAAGTAGGAAGCGGATATACCTACGAGCAGTACTTC
TRBD2,TRBV6-4,TRBJ2-7,many,CASTSTSGGHEQYF,TGTGCCAGCACCTCGACTAGCGGTGGGCACGAGCAGTACTTC
TRBD1,TRBV28,TRBJ2-7,-,CASSLWDRGEQYF,TGTGCCAGCAGTTTATGGGACAGGGGCGAGCAGTACTTC
TRBD1,TRBV28,TRBJ1-2,-,CASTGGANYGYTF,TGTGCCAGCACAGGGGGCGCAAACTATGGCTACACCTTC
TRBD2,TRBV9,TRBJ2-1,-,CASSGLAGPSYNEQFF,TGTGCCAGCAGCGGTTTAGCGGGTCCCTCCTACAATGAGCAGTTCTTC
TRBD1,TRBV7-9,TRBJ1-1,-,CASSPQDRGGVAFF,TGTGCCAGCAGCCCACAGGACAGGGGAGGTGTAGCTTTCTTT
-,TRBV7-8,TRBJ1-1,-,CASSKDIELAEAFF,TGTGCCAGCAGCAAGGACATAGAACTTGCTGAAGCTTTCTTT
-,TRBV29-1,TRBJ2-2,-,CSVGSRLSSGSTGELFF,TGCAGCGTTGGTTCAAGGCTCTCCTCCGGGAGCACCGGGGAGCTGTTTTTT
TRBD2,TRBV7-8,TRBJ2-7,-,CASSPASGMAYEQYF,TGTGCCAGCAGCCCGGCTAGCGGGATGGCCTACGAGCAGTACTTC
-,TRBV7-6,TRBJ2-7,-,CASSLGRSVNEQYF,TGTGCCAGCAGCTTGGGGCGGTCAGTGAACGAGCAGTACTTC
-,TRBV15,TRBJ1-4,-,CATSRDWGGAEKLFF,TGTGCCACCAGCAGAGATTGGGGGGGGGCTGAAAAACTGTTTTTT
-,TRBV6-1,TRBJ2-7,-,CASLSPGGGSYEQYF,TGTGCCAGCCTATCCCCAGGTGGAGGCTCCTACGAGCAGTACTTC
TRBD1,TRBV9,TRBJ2-1,-,CASSVRGQGAIPPDNEQFF,TGTGCCAGCAGCGTACGGGGGCAGGGGGCTATCCCCCCTGACAATGAGCAGTTCTTC
TRBD1,TRBV6-4,TRBJ2-5,-,CASSLGGHRGRETQYF,TGTGCCAGCAGTCTAGGGGGCCACAGGGGTCGCGAGACCCAGTACTTC
-,TRBV28,TRBJ1-2,-,CASSWTRGGYTF,TGTGCCAGCAGTTGGACGAGGGGGGGCTACACCTTC
-,TRBV29-1,TRBJ1-3,-,CSVIGQIGNTIYF,TGCAGCGTCATAGGACAGATTGGAAACACCATATATTTT
TRBD1,TRBV27,TRBJ1-2,few,CASRSYRQGYGYTF,TGTGCCAGCAGGTCGTACCGACAGGGGTATGGCTACACCTTC
TRBD1,TRBV18,TRBJ2-5,-,CASSPMQGQQTQYF,TGTGCCAGCTCGCCCATGCAGGGACAGCAGACCCAGTACTTC
-,TRBV7-8,TRBJ2-7,-,CASSSIGLNYEQYF,TGTGCCAGCAGCTCGATTGGACTCAACTACGAGCAGTACTTC
TRBD1,TRBV5-8,TRBJ1-1,-,CASSSPTGGRGTEAFF,TGTGCCAGCAGCTCCCCCACAGGGGGCAGGGGCACTGAAGCTTTCTTT
TRBD1,TRBV6-4,TRBJ2-1,-,CASSETGGSYNEQFF,TGTGCCAGCAGTGAGACAGGGGGCTCCTACAATGAGCAGTTCTTC
TRBD1,TRBV6-5,TRBJ2-5,-,CASSQRGTGDETQYF,TGTGCCAGCAGCCAAAGGGGGACAGGGGACGAGACCCAGTACTTC
TRBD1,TRBV5-1,TRBJ2-7,-,CASSLGTGTASRVGEQYF,TGCGCCAGCAGCTTGGGGACGGGGACAGCCTCACGGGTGGGCGAGCAGTACTTC
-,TRBV19,TRBJ2-3,-,CASSTPGTDTQYF,TGTGCCAGTAGTACCCCAGGCACAGATACGCAGTATTTT
TRBD1,TRBV27,TRBJ2-7,-,CASSYRGTGLYEQYF,TGTGCCAGCAGTTATCGCGGGACAGGGCTTTACGAGCAGTACTTC
TRBD2,TRBV6-4,TRBJ2-2,-,CASSETSGANTGELFF,TGTGCCAGCAGCGAGACTAGCGGCGCGAACACCGGGGAGCTGTTTTTT
TRBD1,TRBV6-1,TRBJ1-5,-,CASRGNRGHKPQHF,TGTGCCAGCAGGGGGAACAGGGGGCATAAGCCCCAGCATTTT
TRBD2,TRBV5-8,TRBJ2-3,-,CASSSGTSGRIDTQYF,TGTGCCAGCAGTTCCGGGACTAGCGGGAGAATAGATACGCAGTATTTT
-,TRBV7-9,TRBJ2-7,-,CASSSTNYEQYF,TGTGCCAGCAGCTCGACAAACTACGAGCAGTACTTC
TRBD1,TRBV27,TRBJ2-7,-,CASCGPTQGGADEQYF,TGTGCCAGCTGCGGGCCTACACAGGGGGGAGCTGACGAGCAGTACTTC
-,TRBV27,TRBJ1-1,many,CASSLTGGPDEAFF,TGTGCCAGCAGTTTAACCGGGGGGCCGGATGAAGCTTTCTTT
TRBD2,TRBV5-1,TRBJ2-3,once,CASSLRGLGTDTQYF,TGCGCCAGCAGCTTGAGGGGACTAGGAACAGATACGCAGTATTTT
-,TRBV6-1,TRBJ1-5,few,CASSEASGVGNQPQHF,TGTGCCAGCAGTGAAGCGTCGGGGGTTGGCAATCAGCCCCAGCATTTT
-,TRBV18,TRBJ2-2,-,CASSPGASGELFF,TGTGCCAGCTCACCGGGGGCGTCCGGGGAGCTGTTTTTT
TRBD2,TRBV7-8,TRBJ2-3,-,CASSLRASGSSDRGTDTQYF,TGTGCCAGCAGCTTAAGGGCTAGCGGGAGTTCGGATCGTGGCACAGATACGCAGTATTTT
TRBD2,TRBV13,TRBJ2-2,once,CASSMGLAGATGELFF,TGTGCCAGCAGCATGGGACTAGCGGGAGCCACCGGGGAGCTGTTTTTT
-,TRBV28,TRBJ2-7,-,CASSLFAGPYEQYF,TGTGCCAGCAGTTTATTTGCAGGGCCCTACGAGCAGTACTTC
TRBD1,TRBV6-6,TRBJ2-7,-,CASSYGTGGYYEQYF,TGTGCCAGCAGTTATGGGACAGGGGGGTACTACGAGCAGTACTTC
TRBD1,TRBV10-3,TRBJ1-5,-,CAISPDRVNQPQHF,TGTGCCATCAGTCCTGACAGGGTAAATCAGCCCCAGCATTTT